The rows below give T cell receptor beta chains drawn from one sample of a study of tumor and adjacent non-tumor tissue in lung cancer. TCRdb passed the multiplex PCR reads through MiXCR, listing each CDR3 protein once. The sample includes 85,000 to 100,000 distinct CDR3 sequences, 67% seen only once; the top ten take 15% to 20%. The source material was lung tumor tissue. These receptors all come from a man in his fifties or sixties with non-small cell lung cancer. Each CDR3 is given with its conserved first and last residue.

v_gene: TRBV20-1; CDR3aa: CSARAQKTGPSSYEQYF
v_gene: TRBV7-2; CDR3aa: CASATAGRLDEQFF
v_gene: TRBV6-2/TRBV6-3; CDR3aa: CAISWEGQNTGELFF
v_gene: TRBV12-3/TRBV12-4; CDR3aa: CASSFGGETQYF
v_gene: TRBV6-5; CDR3aa: CAGSRTIVGALGTEAFF
v_gene: TRBV6-2/TRBV6-3; CDR3aa: CASSTHLTGPIQYF
v_gene: TRBV11-2; CDR3aa: CASNLVLAGSGELFF
v_gene: TRBV4-1; CDR3aa: CASSQDRGTNGRVARGNEQFF
v_gene: TRBV6-5; CDR3aa: CVSSYTENDRASSGSNVLTF
v_gene: TRBV4-2; CDR3aa: CASSQDWGASGELFF
v_gene: TRBV19; CDR3aa: CASWASGGYTF
v_gene: TRBV19; CDR3aa: CASSSWMRGEVDTQYF
v_gene: TRBV6-2/TRBV6-3; CDR3aa: CVSSTTSGRANEQFF
v_gene: TRBV29-1; CDR3aa: CSVGTSGRPNGQFF
v_gene: TRBV10-3; CDR3aa: CTAQTSYEQNF
v_gene: TRBV7-8; CDR3aa: CASRLVSHQPQYF
v_gene: TRBV11-1; CDR3aa: CASSFIGGQDEQFF
v_gene: TRBV7-9; CDR3aa: CASSLVGGFYNSPLHF
v_gene: TRBV10-3; CDR3aa: CAISEAQQVFTDMQYF
v_gene: TRBV28; CDR3aa: CAGDSPGQGGNQPQHF
v_gene: TRBV18; CDR3aa: CASSPRTGSIYGYTF
v_gene: TRBV5-6; CDR3aa: CASSFGLAGALTDTQYF
v_gene: TRBV6-2/TRBV6-3; CDR3aa: CASIGGVAINEQFF
v_gene: TRBV6-2/TRBV6-3; CDR3aa: CASSPISYEQFF
v_gene: TRBV6-2/TRBV6-3; CDR3aa: CASSYGLRNTGELFF
v_gene: TRBV10-2; CDR3aa: CASTRQGNQPQHF
v_gene: TRBV7-9; CDR3aa: CASSPPTGGELAYEQYF
v_gene: TRBV4-2; CDR3aa: CASSQDSAGSSYEEYF
v_gene: TRBV12-3/TRBV12-4; CDR3aa: CASNPAGGHSPFHF
v_gene: TRBV12-3/TRBV12-4; CDR3aa: CSSSPSRDRGEKLLF
v_gene: TRBV11-3; CDR3aa: CASSLGGRRDTTGESFF
v_gene: TRBV5-1; CDR3aa: CASSQGPTDLEQFF
v_gene: TRBV20-1; CDR3aa: CSNRDAVGANTGELFF
v_gene: TRBV6-1; CDR3aa: CASRNRAVTEAFF
v_gene: TRBV11-1; CDR3aa: CASFRPGISGANVLTF
v_gene: TRBV20-1; CDR3aa: CSATGAASSYERYF
v_gene: TRBV12-3/TRBV12-4; CDR3aa: CASRSRTGSTDTQYF
v_gene: TRBV6-5; CDR3aa: CASKGQGGADTQYF
v_gene: TRBV4-1; CDR3aa: CASSQIWEGEQYF
v_gene: TRBV11-2; CDR3aa: CASNMSGMATDTQYF
v_gene: TRBV6-1; CDR3aa: CASNDDQAGGPNNEQFF
v_gene: TRBV12-3/TRBV12-4; CDR3aa: CASSLGGTGFYEQYF
v_gene: TRBV4-1; CDR3aa: CASSPTDRPTYEQYF